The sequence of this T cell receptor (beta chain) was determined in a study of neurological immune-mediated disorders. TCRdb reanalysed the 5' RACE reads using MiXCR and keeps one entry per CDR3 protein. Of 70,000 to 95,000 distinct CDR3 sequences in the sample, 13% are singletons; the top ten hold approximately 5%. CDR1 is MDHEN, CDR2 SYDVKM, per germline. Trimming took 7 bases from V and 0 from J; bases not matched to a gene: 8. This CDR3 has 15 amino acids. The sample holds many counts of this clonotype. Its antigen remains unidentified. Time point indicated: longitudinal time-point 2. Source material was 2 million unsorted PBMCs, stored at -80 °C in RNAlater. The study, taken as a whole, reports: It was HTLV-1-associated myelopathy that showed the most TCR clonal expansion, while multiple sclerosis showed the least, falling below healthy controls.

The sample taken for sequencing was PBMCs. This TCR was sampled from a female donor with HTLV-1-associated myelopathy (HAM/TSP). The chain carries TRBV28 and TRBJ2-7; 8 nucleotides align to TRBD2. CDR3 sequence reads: CASKVSGGDSYEQYF. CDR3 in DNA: TGTGCCAGCAAGGTCTCGGGGGGGGACTCCTACGAGCAGTACTTC.